Listed below are T cell receptor beta chains from one sample, sequenced in a study of shared clonotypes between healthy human individuals. Method: immunoSEQ multiplex PCR; TCRdb's copy keeps in-frame clones and lacks some. This sample has some 2,000,000 clones; roughly 95% occur once, and the top ten carry 0.1% to 0.15%. The sequencing input was naive CD4+ T cells sorted from blood. The receptor set was obtained from a man younger than 30 in good health. Each CDR3 is given with its conserved first and last residue. The D gene is left open where the match is weak. Expanded clones get a size class; other rows say once, few or many, or leave the size out.

>TRBJ1-2|-|-|TRBV7-9
CASSSGLANLYGYTF
TGTGCCAGCAGCTCGGGGTTGGCCAACCTCTATGGCTACACCTTC
>TRBJ2-7|-|-|TRBV7-9
CASSLRMSSYEQYF
TGTGCCAGCAGCTTAAGGATGAGCTCCTACGAGCAGTACTTC
>TRBJ1-5|-|-|TRBV6-1
CASSEWGQGNQPQHF
TGTGCCAGCAGTGAATGGGGCCAGGGGAATCAGCCCCAGCATTTT
>TRBJ1-2|-|TRBD1|TRBV18
CASSPPGTGGDYGDTF
TGTGCCAGCTCACCACCCGGGACAGGGGGCGACTATGGCGACACCTTC
>TRBJ2-7|-|-|TRBV6-6
CASSNGQGETYEQYF
TGTGCCAGCAGTAACGGACAAGGGGAGACCTACGAGCAGTACTTC
>TRBJ2-5|-|-|TRBV10-3
CAARTEETQYF
TGTGCCGCAAGGACAGAAGAGACCCAGTACTTC
>TRBJ1-6|once|-|TRBV5-5
CASSLRDIYNSPLHF
TGTGCCAGCAGCCTTCGGGACATCTATAATTCACCCCTCCACTTT
>TRBJ1-5|-|TRBD1|TRBV28
CASRIRQGARSESQHF
TGTGCCAGCAGGATCCGTCAGGGGGCACGCAGTGAATCCCAGCATTTT
>TRBJ1-1|-|-|TRBV7-2
CASRTQWGTEAFF
TGTGCCAGCAGAACACAGTGGGGCACTGAAGCTTTCTTT
>TRBJ1-1|-|-|TRBV2
CASMAQELPSLAFF
TGTGCCAGCATGGCACAGGAGCTGCCCAGTTTAGCTTTCTTT
>TRBJ1-2|-|TRBD1|TRBV6-1
CASSRQGSGNYGYTF
TGTGCCAGCAGTCGACAGGGGTCGGGGAACTATGGCTACACCTTC
>TRBJ1-5|-|-|TRBV28
CASSLPGRRGNQPQHF
TGTGCCAGCAGTCTCCCCGGGCGCAGGGGCAATCAGCCCCAGCATTTT
>TRBJ2-3|-|TRBD2|TRBV5-1
CASSPGGGTDTQYF
TGCGCCAGCAGCCCCGGGGGAGGGACAGATACGCAGTATTTT
>TRBJ1-1|-|-|TRBV5-1
CASSLNPGSTEAFF
TGCGCCAGCAGCTTGAATCCAGGGAGCACTGAAGCTTTCTTT
>TRBJ1-2|-|-|TRBV30
CAWDTSGKFLGGYTF
TGTGCCTGGGACACCAGCGGGAAGTTCTTAGGTGGCTACACCTTC
>TRBJ2-7|-|-|TRBV7-2
CASSFHREREQYF
TGTGCCAGCAGCTTTCACAGGGAAAGGGAGCAGTACTTC
>TRBJ2-5|-|-|TRBV12-5
CASGLVAFQTQYF
TGTGCTAGTGGTTTGGTCGCCTTTCAGACCCAGTACTTC
>TRBJ1-1|few|TRBD1|TRBV10-3
CAIRGTGGENTEAFF
TGTGCCATCAGGGGAACAGGGGGCGAAAACACTGAAGCTTTCTTT
>TRBJ1-6|few|TRBD1|TRBV4-1
CASSQVGQGNSPLHF
TGCGCCAGCAGCCAAGTCGGACAGGGGAATTCACCCCTCCACTTT
>TRBJ2-3|-|TRBD2|TRBV4-1
CASSQGAGGAADTQYF
TGCGCCAGCAGCCAAGGAGCGGGGGGGGCGGCAGATACGCAGTATTTT
>TRBJ2-7|-|TRBD1|TRBV15
CATSGYDRVKEQYF
TGTGCCACCAGCGGTTACGACAGGGTGAAGGAGCAGTACTTC
>TRBJ1-2|-|-|TRBV5-3
CARSLRIPGSIPSYGYTF
TGTGCCAGAAGCTTGAGGATTCCGGGAAGCATACCTTCATATGGCTACACCTTC
>TRBJ1-5|-|-|TRBV28
CASSFAYQPQHF
TGTGCCAGCAGTTTTGCGTATCAGCCCCAGCATTTT
>TRBJ1-4|-|-|TRBV9
CASSVRGQTNEKLFF
TGTGCCAGCAGCGTTCGTGGGCAAACTAATGAAAAACTGTTTTTT
>TRBJ1-2|few|-|TRBV7-9
CASSPLTQPLYGYTF
TGTGCCAGCAGCCCCCTTACACAACCGTTATATGGCTACACCTTC
>TRBJ2-1|-|TRBD1|TRBV27
CASSSRGNNEQFF
TGTGCCAGCAGTTCCAGGGGGAACAATGAGCAGTTCTTC
>TRBJ2-1|-|TRBD2|TRBV6-5
CASSYSGLAGSNEQFF
TGTGCCAGCAGTTACTCCGGACTAGCGGGATCCAATGAGCAGTTCTTC
>TRBJ1-4|-|-|TRBV4-1
CASSQDLGAGKGEKLFF
TGCGCCAGCAGCCAAGATCTAGGTGCAGGGAAGGGGGAAAAACTGTTTTTT
>TRBJ1-4|-|-|TRBV6-5
CASSRTLLGEKLFF
TGTGCCAGCAGCCGGACTCTCCTGGGGGAAAAACTGTTTTTT
>TRBJ1-3|-|-|TRBV11-2
CASSLSLYSGNTIYF
TGTGCCAGCAGCTTAAGTCTTTACTCTGGAAACACCATATATTTT
>TRBJ1-4|-|-|TRBV7-2
CASRSVAGNEKLFF
TGTGCCAGCAGGAGTGTCGCGGGAAATGAAAAACTGTTTTTT
>TRBJ2-7|-|TRBD2|TRBV5-4
CASSLRGGSSYEQYF
TGTGCCAGCAGCTTGCGGGGGGGTAGCTCCTACGAGCAGTACTTC
>TRBJ2-3|-|TRBD2|TRBV10-2
CASSRTSGSTDTQYF
TGCGCCAGCAGTCGAACTAGCGGGAGCACAGATACGCAGTATTTT
>TRBJ1-5|-|-|TRBV28
CASSFTGWGNQPQHF
TGTGCCAGCAGTTTTACAGGGTGGGGCAATCAGCCCCAGCATTTT
>TRBJ1-4|once|-|TRBV6-5
CASSTGWEKLFF
TGTGCCAGCAGTACAGGGTGGGAAAAACTGTTTTTT
>TRBJ1-1|once|-|TRBV5-1
CASSLEGDIRNTEAFF
TGCGCCAGCAGCTTGGAGGGGGACATTAGGAACACTGAAGCTTTCTTT
>TRBJ2-7|-|-|TRBV5-5
CASSLEDYEQYF
TGTGCCAGCAGCTTGGAGGACTACGAGCAGTACTTC
>TRBJ2-1|-|TRBD2|TRBV6-5
CASSRGTSGMKKQFF
TGTGCCAGCAGCCGTGGGACTAGCGGGATGAAAAAGCAGTTCTTC
>TRBJ1-1|-|TRBD1|TRBV28
CASSFKATGGTEAFF
TGTGCCAGCAGTTTTAAGGCGACAGGGGGCACTGAAGCTTTCTTT
>TRBJ2-1|-|-|TRBV4-1
CASSQDGGATLSYNEQFF
TGCGCCAGCAGCCAAGATGGGGGGGCCACGCTCTCCTACAATGAGCAGTTCTTC
>TRBJ2-2|-|TRBD1|TRBV5-4
CASSLVSGGTGELFF
TGTGCCAGCAGCTTAGTTTCAGGGGGCACCGGGGAGCTGTTTTTT
>TRBJ1-1|once|-|TRBV14
CASSQEVRSSHTEAFF
TGTGCCAGCAGCCAAGAGGTTCGGAGTTCCCACACTGAAGCTTTCTTT
>TRBJ1-3|-|-|TRBV9
CASSVGASGNTIYF
TGTGCCAGCAGCGTAGGAGCCTCTGGAAACACCATATATTTT
>TRBJ1-1|-|-|TRBV5-4
CASSFASGISEAFF
TGTGCCAGCAGCTTCGCGTCAGGGATTTCTGAAGCTTTCTTT
>TRBJ1-1|-|-|TRBV9
CASSVGGALNTEAFF
TGTGCCAGCAGCGTAGGTGGGGCTCTGAACACTGAAGCTTTCTTT
>TRBJ2-5|-|-|TRBV29-1
CSVTPQETQYF
TGCAGCGTTACGCCTCAAGAGACCCAGTACTTC
>TRBJ2-5|-|-|TRBV30
CAWSVLWGETQYF
TGTGCCTGGAGTGTATTATGGGGCGAGACCCAGTACTTC
>TRBJ2-1|-|TRBD2|TRBV29-1
CSASSGTAGNEQFF
TGCAGCGCCTCTAGCGGGACAGCGGGAAATGAGCAGTTCTTC
>TRBJ2-7|-|-|TRBV2
CASSPQYEQYF
TGTGCCAGCAGCCCACAGTACGAGCAGTACTTC
>TRBJ2-5|-|TRBD2|TRBV10-3
CAISESLAGEGTQYF
TGTGCCATCAGTGAGTCGTTAGCGGGAGAGGGGACCCAGTACTTC
>TRBJ1-2|once|-|TRBV7-9
CASSLSAGNYGYTF
TGTGCCAGCAGCTTAAGTGCCGGTAACTATGGCTACACCTTC
>TRBJ1-1|few|TRBD1|TRBV11-1
CAGSLGQGVGNTEAFF
TGTGCCGGCAGCCTGGGACAGGGTGTGGGGAACACTGAAGCTTTCTTT
>TRBJ2-7|-|-|TRBV19
CASSMGRVGSEQYF
TGTGCCAGTAGTATGGGCAGGGTTGGTTCCGAGCAGTACTTC
>TRBJ2-7|once|-|TRBV30
CAWGTGFGKYF
TGTGCCTGGGGAACAGGGTTTGGGAAGTACTTC
>TRBJ2-1|-|TRBD2|TRBV7-9
CASSLAPLAGDEQFF
TGTGCCAGCAGCTTAGCACCACTAGCGGGAGATGAGCAGTTCTTC
>TRBJ2-3|-|TRBD2|TRBV27
CASSIRTSGGTDTQYF
TGTGCCAGCTCCATCAGGACTAGCGGGGGCACAGATACGCAGTATTTT
>TRBJ1-3|-|TRBD1|TRBV6-6
CASSQGAGNTIYF
TGTGCCAGCAGCCAGGGGGCTGGAAACACCATATATTTT
>TRBJ1-1|-|-|TRBV7-2
CASSLAAAEAFF
TGTGCCAGCAGCTTAGCGGCGGCCGAAGCTTTCTTT
>TRBJ2-3|-|-|TRBV28
CASTDRDTQYF
TGTGCCAGCACCGACCGGGATACGCAGTATTTT
>TRBJ2-5|once|-|TRBV28
CASSLGNQETQYF
TGTGCCAGCAGTTTAGGGAACCAAGAGACCCAGTACTTC